This T cell receptor beta chain was observed in a study of PD-1 blockade in classical Hodgkin lymphoma. Time point defined: cycle 4 day 1 (C4D1), after 6 weeks of nivolumab. With no exception, relapse followed autologous stem cell transplantation in all patients, and brentuximab vedotin exposure varied. Responses achieved at best were complete response, partial response or progressive disease. Produced via immunoSEQ multiplex PCR; TCRdb's table is partial and in-frame only. The sample includes 100,000 or so clones, approximately 89% seen only once; the top ten take around 17%. The CDR3 loop spans 17 amino acids. Germline V gene data show CDR1 as SGHTA and CDR2 as FQGNSA. Trimming removed 7 bases from V and 7 bases from J; junction bases left unmatched: 14. Study-level findings and limits: Exclusion removed patients who began nivolumab under 1 year after ASCT. Lower baseline TCR diversity marked trial partial responders and progressors.

On this clone itself: Antigen: not known.

This material consisted of peripheral blood mononuclear cells (PBMCs), taken before the fourth cycle of nivolumab. This TCR was recovered from a human donor with classical Hodgkin lymphoma. The V call is TRBV7-2, the J call TRBJ2-1, with TRBD2 identical over 12 bases. CDR3 sequence (DNA): TGTGCCAGCACCACACTAGCGGGAGGTCTCTTTGTTAATGAGCAGTTCTTC. Amino acid sequence: CASTTLAGGLFVNEQFF.